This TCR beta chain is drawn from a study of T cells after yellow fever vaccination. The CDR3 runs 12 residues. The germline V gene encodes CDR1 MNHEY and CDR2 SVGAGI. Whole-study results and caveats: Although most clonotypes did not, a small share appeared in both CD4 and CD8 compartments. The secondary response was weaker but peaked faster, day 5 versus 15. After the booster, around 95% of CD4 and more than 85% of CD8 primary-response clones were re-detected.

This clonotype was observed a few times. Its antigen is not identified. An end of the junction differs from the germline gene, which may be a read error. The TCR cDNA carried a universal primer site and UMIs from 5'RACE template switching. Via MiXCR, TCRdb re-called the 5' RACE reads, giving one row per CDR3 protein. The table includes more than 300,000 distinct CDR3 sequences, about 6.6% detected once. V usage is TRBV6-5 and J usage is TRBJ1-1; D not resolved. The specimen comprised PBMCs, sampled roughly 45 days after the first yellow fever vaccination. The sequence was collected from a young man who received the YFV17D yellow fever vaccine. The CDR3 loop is CASSYPRLGMIF. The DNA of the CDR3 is TGTGCCAGCAGTTACCCCAGACTCGGAATGATATTT.